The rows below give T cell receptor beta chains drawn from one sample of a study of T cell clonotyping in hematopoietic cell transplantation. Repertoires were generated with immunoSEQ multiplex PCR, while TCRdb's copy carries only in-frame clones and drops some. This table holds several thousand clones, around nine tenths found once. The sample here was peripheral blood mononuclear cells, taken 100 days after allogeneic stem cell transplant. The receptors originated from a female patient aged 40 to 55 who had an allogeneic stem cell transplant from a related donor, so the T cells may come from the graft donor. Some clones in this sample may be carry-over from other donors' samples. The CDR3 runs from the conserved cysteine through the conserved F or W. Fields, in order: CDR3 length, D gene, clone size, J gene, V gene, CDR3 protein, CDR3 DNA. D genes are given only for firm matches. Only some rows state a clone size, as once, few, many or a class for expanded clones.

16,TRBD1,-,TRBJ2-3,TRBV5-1,CASSTGTGGGTDTQYF,TGCGCCAGCAGCACCGGGACAGGGGGTGGCACAGATACGCAGTATTTT
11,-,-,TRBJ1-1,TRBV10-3,CAVRGNTEAFF,TGTGCCGTCAGGGGGAACACTGAAGCTTTCTTT
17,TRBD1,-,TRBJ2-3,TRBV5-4,CASTRGTGAWSADTQYF,TGTGCCAGCACCCGAGGGACAGGGGCCTGGAGCGCAGATACGCAGTATTTT
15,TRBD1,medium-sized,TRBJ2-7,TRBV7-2,CASSLVPGGSYEQYF,TGTGCCAGCAGCTTAGTCCCAGGGGGCTCCTACGAGCAGTACTTC
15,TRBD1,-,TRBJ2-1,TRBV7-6,CASSLGGYRGNEQFF,TGTGCCAGCAGCTTAGGTGGCTACAGGGGGAATGAGCAGTTCTTC
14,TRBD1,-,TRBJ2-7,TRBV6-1,CASIRDRGSGEQYF,TGTGCCAGCATCCGGGACAGGGGTTCTGGCGAGCAGTACTTC
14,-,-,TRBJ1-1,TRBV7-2,CASSPTRTESEAFF,TGTGCCAGCAGCCCCACCCGGACAGAAAGTGAAGCTTTCTTT
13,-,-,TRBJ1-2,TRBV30,CAWREAGRYGYTF,TGTGCCTGGAGAGAAGCAGGGCGCTATGGCTACACCTTC
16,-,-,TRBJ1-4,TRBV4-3,CASSQRKGNGNEKLFF,TGCGCCAGCAGCCAACGAAAGGGGAACGGAAATGAAAAACTGTTTTTT
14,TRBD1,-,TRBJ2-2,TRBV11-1,CASSLQGATGELFF,TGTGCCAGCAGTCTACAGGGGGCCACCGGGGAGCTGTTTTTT
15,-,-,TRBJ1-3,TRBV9,CASSFSRDSGNTIYF,TGTGCCAGCAGCTTCTCCCGGGACTCTGGAAACACCATATATTTT
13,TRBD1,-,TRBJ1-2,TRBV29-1,CSVADRAEIDYTF,TGCAGCGTTGCTGACAGGGCCGAGATTGACTACACCTTC
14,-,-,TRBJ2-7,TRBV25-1,CASRARGSSYEQYF,TGTGCCAGCAGAGCTAGAGGGAGCTCCTACGAGCAGTACTTC
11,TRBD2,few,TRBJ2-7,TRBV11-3,CARSLANEQYF,TGTGCCAGGTCACTAGCGAACGAGCAGTACTTC
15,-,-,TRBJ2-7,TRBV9,CASSTGGGVSYEQYF,TGTGCCAGCAGCACGGGGGGCGGGGTATCCTACGAGCAGTACTTC
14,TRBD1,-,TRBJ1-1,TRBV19,CASTSLQGATEAFF,TGTGCCAGTACTTCCTTACAGGGGGCCACTGAAGCTTTCTTT
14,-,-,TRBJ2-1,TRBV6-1,CASSESGDWNEQFF,TGTGCCAGCAGTGAGTCGGGGGATTGGAATGAGCAGTTCTTC
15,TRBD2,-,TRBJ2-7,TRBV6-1,CASSGLAASSYEQYF,TGTGCCAGCAGTGGGCTAGCGGCCTCCTCCTACGAGCAGTACTTC
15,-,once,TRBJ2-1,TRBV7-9,CASSPGRARYNEQFF,TGTGCCAGCAGCCCCGGCAGGGCCCGCTACAATGAGCAGTTCTTC
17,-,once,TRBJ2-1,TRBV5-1,CASSFNFRSGGRNEQFF,TGCGCCAGCAGCTTTAATTTTCGATCAGGTGGAAGGAATGAGCAGTTCTTC
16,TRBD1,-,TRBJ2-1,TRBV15,CATSTAGTGYNNEQFF,TGTGCCACCAGCACCGCCGGGACAGGGTACAACAATGAGCAGTTCTTC
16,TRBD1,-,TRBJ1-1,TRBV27,CASSSPSGTVSTEAFF,TGTGCCAGCAGTTCTCCCTCCGGGACAGTTTCTACTGAAGCTTTCTTT
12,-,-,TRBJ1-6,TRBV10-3,CAIRTGNSPLHF,TGTGCCATCAGGACGGGTAATTCACCCCTCCACTTT
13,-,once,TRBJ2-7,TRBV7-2,CASSFQGVGEQYF,TGTGCCAGCAGCTTTCAAGGAGTAGGGGAGCAGTACTTC
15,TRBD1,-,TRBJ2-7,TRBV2,CASREDRGFSYEQYF,TGTGCCAGCAGGGAAGACAGGGGGTTTTCCTACGAGCAGTACTTC
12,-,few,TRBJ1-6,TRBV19,CASSIGVSPLHF,TGTGCCAGTAGTATAGGGGTTTCACCCCTCCACTTT
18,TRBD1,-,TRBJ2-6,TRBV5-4,CASSPTGEGSDGANVLTF,TGTGCCAGCAGCCCTACAGGGGAAGGTTCGGATGGGGCCAACGTCCTGACTTTC
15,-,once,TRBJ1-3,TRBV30,CAWAPREAGGNTIYF,TGTGCCTGGGCCCCCCGGGAGGCCGGTGGAAACACCATATATTTT
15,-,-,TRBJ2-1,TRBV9,CASSGGTLAYNEQFF,TGTGCCAGCAGCGGGGGGACTTTAGCCTACAATGAGCAGTTCTTC